This TCR beta chain was found in a study of immune evolution from preneoplasia to lung adenocarcinoma. The germline V and J ends were trimmed by 5 bases and 3 bases, with 10 bases remaining between them. This CDR3 has 13 amino acids. The germline V gene encodes CDR1 SGHVS and CDR2 FQNEAQ. Study observations and caveats: Clonality was highest in normal lung, lower in later-stage lesions apparently.

With regard to this clone: Its antigen is undetermined.

TCRdb keeps only in-frame clones here, not all; method: immunoSEQ multiplex PCR. The table lists about 11,000 clones, 70% to 90% of them singletons. The sample was FFPE invasive lung adenocarcinoma tissue. The clonotype originates from a person aged 65-85 years with invasive lung adenocarcinoma. This sequence joins TRBV7-8 and TRBJ1-1; D remains ambiguous. CDR3 DNA sequence: TGTGCCAGCAGCAGACACGGGGACACTGAAGCTTTCTTT. Residues: CASSRHGDTEAFF.